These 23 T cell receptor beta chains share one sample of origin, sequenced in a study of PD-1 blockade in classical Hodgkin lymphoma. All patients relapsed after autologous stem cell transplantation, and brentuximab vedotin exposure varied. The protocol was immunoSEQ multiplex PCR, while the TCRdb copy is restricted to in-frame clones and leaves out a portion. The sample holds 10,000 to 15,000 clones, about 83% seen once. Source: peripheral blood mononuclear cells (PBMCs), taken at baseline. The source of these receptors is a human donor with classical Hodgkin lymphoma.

CDR3: CASSLLQGTYGYTF. The CDR3 region has the DNA TGTGCCAGCAGCTTGCTACAGGGAACCTATGGCTACACCTTC. This sequence joins TRBV5-4 and TRBJ1-2; TRBD1 might be the D (6 bases). Between the trimmed V and J ends, which lost 1 base and 4 bases, there was a span of 11 bases. The CDR3 sequence is 14 residues long. Per the germline V gene, CDR1 is SGHNT and CDR2 is YYREEE (reference sequence).

CDR3 in DNA: TGTGCCAGCAGTTTAAGATTTAGGAGGGGCCAAGAGACCCAGTACTTC. Protein product: CASSLRFRRGQETQYF. The V call is TRBV28, the J call TRBJ2-5; TRBD2 might be the D (6 bases). The CDR3 runs 16 residues. The germline V gene encodes CDR1 MDHEN and CDR2 SYDVKM. Trimming removed 2 bases from V and 1 base from J, with 14 bases in between.

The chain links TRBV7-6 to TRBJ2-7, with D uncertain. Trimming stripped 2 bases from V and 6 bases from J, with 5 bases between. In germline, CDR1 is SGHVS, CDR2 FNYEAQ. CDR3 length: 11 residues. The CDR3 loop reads CASSLHGEQYF. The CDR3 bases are TGTGCCAGCAGCTTACACGGCGAGCAGTACTTC.

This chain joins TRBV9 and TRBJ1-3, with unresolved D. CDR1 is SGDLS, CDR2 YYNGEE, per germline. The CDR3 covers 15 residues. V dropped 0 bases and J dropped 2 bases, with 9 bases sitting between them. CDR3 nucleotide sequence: TGTGCCAGCAGCGTAGTCGAGGGCCCTGGAAACACCATATATTTT. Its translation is CASSVVEGPGNTIYF.

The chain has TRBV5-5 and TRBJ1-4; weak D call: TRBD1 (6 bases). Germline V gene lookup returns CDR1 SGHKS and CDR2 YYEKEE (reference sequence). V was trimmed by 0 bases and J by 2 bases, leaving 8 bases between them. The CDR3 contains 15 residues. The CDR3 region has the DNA TGTGCCAGCAGCTTGGGACAGGCCACTAATGAAAAACTGTTTTTT. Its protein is CASSLGQATNEKLFF.

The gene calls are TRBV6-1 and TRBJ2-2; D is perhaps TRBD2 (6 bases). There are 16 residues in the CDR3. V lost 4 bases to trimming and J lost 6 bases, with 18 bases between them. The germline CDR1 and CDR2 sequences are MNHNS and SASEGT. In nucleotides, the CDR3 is TGTGCCAGCAGTGCTCACCGGGGGTTGGGGTCCGGGGAGCTGTTTTTT. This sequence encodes CASSAHRGLGSGELFF.

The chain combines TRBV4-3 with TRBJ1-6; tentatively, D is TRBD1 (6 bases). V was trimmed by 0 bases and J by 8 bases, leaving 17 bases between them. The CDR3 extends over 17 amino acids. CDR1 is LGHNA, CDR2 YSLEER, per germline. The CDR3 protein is CASSQDRTVTGDSPLHF. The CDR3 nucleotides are TGCGCCAGCAGCCAAGATAGGACAGTTACAGGCGATTCACCCCTCCACTTT.

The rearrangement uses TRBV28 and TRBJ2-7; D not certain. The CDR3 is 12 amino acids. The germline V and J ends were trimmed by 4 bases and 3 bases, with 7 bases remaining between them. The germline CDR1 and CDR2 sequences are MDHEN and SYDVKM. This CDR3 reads CASSSPNYEQYF. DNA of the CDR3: TGTGCCAGCAGTTCCCCTAACTACGAGCAGTACTTC.

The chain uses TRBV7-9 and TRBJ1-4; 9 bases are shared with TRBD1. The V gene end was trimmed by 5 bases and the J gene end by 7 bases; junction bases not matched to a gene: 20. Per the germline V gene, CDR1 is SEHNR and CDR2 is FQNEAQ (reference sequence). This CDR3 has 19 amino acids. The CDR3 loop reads CASSLNRDRALIFGEKLFF. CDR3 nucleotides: TGTGCCAGCAGCCTAAACCGGGACAGGGCTTTGATTTTTGGTGAAAAACTGTTTTTT.

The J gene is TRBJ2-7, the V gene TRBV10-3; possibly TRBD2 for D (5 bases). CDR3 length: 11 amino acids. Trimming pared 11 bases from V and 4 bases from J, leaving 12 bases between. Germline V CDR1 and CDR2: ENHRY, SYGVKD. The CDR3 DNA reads TGTGCCGTCCAAGGGAGTTACGAGCAGTACTTC. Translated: CAVQGSYEQYF.

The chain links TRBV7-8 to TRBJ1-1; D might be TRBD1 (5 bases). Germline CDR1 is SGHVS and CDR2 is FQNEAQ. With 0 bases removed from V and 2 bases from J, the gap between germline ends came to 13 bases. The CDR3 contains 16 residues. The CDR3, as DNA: TGTGCCAGCAGCTTAGCAGGGGCTCACCTAAACACTGAAGCTTTCTTT. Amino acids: CASSLAGAHLNTEAFF.

CDR3 DNA: TGTGCCAGTACCGAGGTAGACACAGGGGGCAATCAGCCCCAGCATTTT. This sequence encodes CASTEVDTGGNQPQHF. The V and J genes are TRBV19 and TRBJ1-5; 7 nucleotides line up with TRBD1. J lost 2 bases, V lost 7 bases, and 11 bases had no gene match. The CDR3 covers 16 residues. Germline-derived CDR1 and CDR2 are LNHDA and SQIVND (reference sequence). Full variable domain (rest looked up from reference TRBV19 and TRBJ1-5): DGGITQSPKYLFRKEGQNVTLSCEQNLNHDAMYWYRQDPGQGLRLIYYSQIVNDFQKGDIAEGYSVSREKKESFPLTVTSAQKNPTAFYLCASTEVDTGGNQPQHFGDGTRLSIL.

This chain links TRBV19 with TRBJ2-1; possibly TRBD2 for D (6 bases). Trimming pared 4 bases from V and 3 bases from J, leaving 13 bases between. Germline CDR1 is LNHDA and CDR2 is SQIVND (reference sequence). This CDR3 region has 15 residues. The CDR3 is CASSRRAARYNEQFF. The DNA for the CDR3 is TGTGCCAGTAGTAGGAGGGCGGCTCGCTACAATGAGCAGTTCTTC.

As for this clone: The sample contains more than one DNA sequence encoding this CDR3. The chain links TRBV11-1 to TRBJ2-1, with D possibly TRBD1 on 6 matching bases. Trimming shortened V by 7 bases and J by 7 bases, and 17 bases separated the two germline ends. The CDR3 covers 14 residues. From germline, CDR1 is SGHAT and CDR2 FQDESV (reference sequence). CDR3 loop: CASTILGQGNEQFF. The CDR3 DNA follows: TGTGCCAGCACCATCCTCGGGCAGGGGAATGAGCAGTTCTTC.

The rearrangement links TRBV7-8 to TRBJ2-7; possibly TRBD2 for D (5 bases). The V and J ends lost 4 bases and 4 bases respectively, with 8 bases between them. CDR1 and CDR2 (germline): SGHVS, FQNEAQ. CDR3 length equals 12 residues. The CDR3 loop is CASSYGEYEQYF. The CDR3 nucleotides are TGTGCCAGCAGCTATGGGGAGTACGAGCAGTACTTC.

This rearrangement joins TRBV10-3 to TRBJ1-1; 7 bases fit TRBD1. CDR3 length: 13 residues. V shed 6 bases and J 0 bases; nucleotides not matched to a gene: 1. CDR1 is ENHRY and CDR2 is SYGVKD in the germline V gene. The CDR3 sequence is CAIRTGLNTEAFF. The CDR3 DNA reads TGTGCCATCAGGACAGGGCTGAACACTGAAGCTTTCTTT.

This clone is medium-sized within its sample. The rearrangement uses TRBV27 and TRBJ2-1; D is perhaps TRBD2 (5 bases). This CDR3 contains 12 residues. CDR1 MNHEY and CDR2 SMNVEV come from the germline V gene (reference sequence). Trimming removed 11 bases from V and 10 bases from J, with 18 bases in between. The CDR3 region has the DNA TGTGCCTGCCTAGGACCCTCGGGGGAGCAGTTCTTC. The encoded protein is CACLGPSGEQFF.

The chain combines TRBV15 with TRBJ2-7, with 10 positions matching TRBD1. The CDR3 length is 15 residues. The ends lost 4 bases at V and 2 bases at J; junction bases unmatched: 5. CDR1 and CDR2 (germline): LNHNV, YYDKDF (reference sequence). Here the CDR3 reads CATSTWTGGPYEQYF. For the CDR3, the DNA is TGTGCCACCAGCACCTGGACAGGGGGGCCCTACGAGCAGTACTTC.

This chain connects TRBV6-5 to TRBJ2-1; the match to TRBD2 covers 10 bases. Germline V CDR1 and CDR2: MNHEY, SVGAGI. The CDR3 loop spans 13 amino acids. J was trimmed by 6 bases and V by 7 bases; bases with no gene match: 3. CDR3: CASISSGSNEQFF. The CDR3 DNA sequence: TGTGCCAGCATATCTAGCGGGAGCAATGAGCAGTTCTTC.

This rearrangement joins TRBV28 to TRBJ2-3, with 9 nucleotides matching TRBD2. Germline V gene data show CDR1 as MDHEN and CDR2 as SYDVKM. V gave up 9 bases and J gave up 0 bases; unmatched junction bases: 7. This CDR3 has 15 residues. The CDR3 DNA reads TGTGCCAGTCTGACTAGCGGAACTAGCACAGATACGCAGTATTTT. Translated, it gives CASLTSGTSTDTQYF. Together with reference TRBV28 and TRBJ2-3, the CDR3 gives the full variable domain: DVKVTQSSRYLVKRTGEKVFLECVQDMDHENMFWYRQDPGLGLRLIYFSYDVKMKEKGDIPEGYSVSREKKERFSLILESASTNQTSMYLCASLTSGTSTDTQYFGPGTRLTVL.

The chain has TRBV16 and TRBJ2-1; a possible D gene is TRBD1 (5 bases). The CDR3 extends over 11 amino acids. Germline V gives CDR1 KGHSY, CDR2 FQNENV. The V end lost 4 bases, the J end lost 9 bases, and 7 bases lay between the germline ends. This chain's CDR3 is CASSLRGEQFF. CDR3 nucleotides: TGTGCCAGCAGCCTTAGGGGTGAGCAGTTCTTC.

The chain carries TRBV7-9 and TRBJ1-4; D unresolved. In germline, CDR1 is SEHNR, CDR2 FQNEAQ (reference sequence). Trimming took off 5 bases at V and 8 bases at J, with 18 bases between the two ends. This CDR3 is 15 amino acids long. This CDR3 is CASSLDSVLEEKLFF. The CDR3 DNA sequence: TGTGCCAGCAGCCTCGACTCGGTGCTAGAGGAAAAACTGTTTTTT.

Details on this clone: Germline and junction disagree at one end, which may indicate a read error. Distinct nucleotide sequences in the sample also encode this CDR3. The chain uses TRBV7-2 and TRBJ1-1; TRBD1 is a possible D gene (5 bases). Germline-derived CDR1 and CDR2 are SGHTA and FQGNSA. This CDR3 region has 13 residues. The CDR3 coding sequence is TGTGCCAGCAAGGGGAGGTGGAACACTGAAGCCTTCTTT. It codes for CASKGRWNTEAFF.